This entry lists 28 T cell receptor beta chains sequenced from one sample in a study of T cell responses to AZD1222 COVID-19 vaccine. Using immunoSEQ multiplex PCR, the repertoire was profiled, and TCRdb retains in-frame clones only, with some absent. The data show 110,000 to 150,000 clones, roughly 90% seen once. The sequencing used peripheral blood, collected 28 days after the second AZD1222 dose. The receptor set was obtained from an adult who received the AZD1222 COVID-19 vaccine.

The J gene is TRBJ2-1, the V gene TRBV6-5, with 10 bases fitting TRBD2. The CDR3 covers 16 residues. The J segment lost 3 bases and the V segment lost 0 bases, leaving 2 bases of the junction unmatched. Germline assignment: CDR1 MNHEY and CDR2 SVGAGI. The chain's CDR3 is CASSYSSSGSYNEQFF. CDR3 DNA sequence: TGTGCCAGCAGTTACTCCTCTAGCGGGAGCTACAATGAGCAGTTCTTC.

This chain connects TRBV6-2 or TRBV6-3 to TRBJ2-3; D is possibly TRBD2 (5 bases). The V end lost 3 bases, the J end lost 9 bases, and 13 bases lay between the germline ends. Germline V gives CDR1 MNHEY, CDR2 SVGEGT. The CDR3 is 13 amino acids. This CDR3 reads CASSYTGSGTQYF. CDR3 sequence (DNA): TGTGCCAGCAGTTATACCGGGTCGGGAACGCAGTATTTT.

The V gene is TRBV7-2, the J gene TRBJ1-5; D is unresolved. Germline lookup yields CDR1 SGHTA and CDR2 FQGNSA. This CDR3 comprises 15 residues. V lost 1 base and J lost 6, with 13 bases in between. CDR3 region: CASSLVSGSGQPQHF. CDR3 sequence (DNA): TGTGCCAGCAGCTTAGTTTCCGGGTCAGGTCAGCCCCAGCATTTT.

This chain connects TRBV10-1 to TRBJ2-7; D unclear. Germline V CDR1 and CDR2: WNHNN, SYGVQD (reference sequence). The V end lost 0 bases, the J end lost 6 bases, and 9 bases lay between the germline ends. The CDR3 loop spans 13 amino acids. The CDR3 sequence is CASSESWESEQYF. CDR3 sequence (DNA): TGCGCCAGCAGTGAGTCATGGGAATCCGAGCAGTACTTC.

The chain employs TRBV6-5 and TRBJ1-2; the D is unclear. This CDR3 has 14 amino acids. CDR1 is MNHEY and CDR2 is SVGAGI in the germline V gene. Trimming shortened V by 0 bases and J by 4 bases, and 9 bases separated the two germline ends. The CDR3 reads CASSYSAETYGYTF. In DNA form, the CDR3 reads TGTGCCAGCAGTTACTCGGCGGAGACCTATGGCTACACCTTC.

The V and J genes are TRBV7-2 and TRBJ2-5; TRBD1 matches 8 bases. The CDR3 has 14 residues. J lost 3 bases, V lost 7 bases, and 7 bases had no gene match. The V gene's germline CDR1 is SGHTA and CDR2 FQGNSA. CDR3 amino acids: CASTLQGAEETQYF. In nucleotides, the CDR3 is TGTGCCAGCACCTTGCAGGGGGCTGAAGAGACCCAGTACTTC.

The chain has TRBV6-5 and TRBJ1-5, with D possibly TRBD1 on 5 matching bases. V was shortened by 0 bases and J by 3 bases, with 9 bases between the two germline ends. Looked up from germline, CDR1 is MNHEY and CDR2 is SVGAGI. The CDR3 has 15 residues. CDR3 bases: TGTGCCAGCAGTTACTCGGGACGGTACAATCAGCCCCAGCATTTT. Residues: CASSYSGRYNQPQHF.

The rearrangement joins TRBV6-5 to TRBJ2-3; no clear D gene. V was trimmed by 8 bases and J by 2 bases, leaving 8 bases between them. Germline lookup yields CDR1 MNHEY and CDR2 SVGAGI. The CDR3 consists of 12 residues. The CDR3 DNA reads as TGTGCCAGCGTGGGCGACACAGATACGCAGTATTTT. Translation: CASVGDTDTQYF.

The J gene is TRBJ1-1, the V gene TRBV19; D may be TRBD1 (5 bases). CDR3 length: 13 amino acids. Looked up from germline, CDR1 is LNHDA and CDR2 is SQIVND (reference sequence). V was clipped by 3 bases and J by 5 bases, with 10 bases between them. Here the CDR3 reads CASSMAGVTEAFF. Written as DNA, the CDR3 is TGTGCCAGTAGTATGGCGGGGGTGACTGAAGCTTTCTTT.

This clone has just one count. The chain's CDR3 is CASSLEGFGDEQFF. For the CDR3, the DNA is TGTGCCAGCAGCTTAGAGGGCTTCGGGGATGAGCAGTTCTTC. The V call is TRBV11-2, the J call TRBJ2-1; D may be TRBD2 (5 bases). V was clipped by 0 bases and J by 8 bases, with 11 bases between them. Germline values: CDR1 SGHAT, CDR2 FQNNGV. This CDR3 comprises 14 residues.

The J gene is TRBJ2-5, the V gene TRBV5-1; D may be TRBD1 (5 bases). Per the germline V gene, CDR1 is SGHRS and CDR2 is YFSETQ. The CDR3 has 14 amino acids. V lost 1 base, J lost 4 bases, and 11 bases lay in between. CDR3 in amino acids: CASSLSSRVETQYF. CDR3 DNA: TGCGCCAGCAGCTTGTCCTCCAGGGTAGAGACCCAGTACTTC.

The chain is built from TRBV6-4 and TRBJ1-5, with TRBD1 as a possible D gene (6 bases). Germline CDR1 is MRHNA and CDR2 is SNTAGT. V dropped 10 bases and J dropped 6 bases, with 13 bases sitting between them. The CDR3 length is 12 residues. The CDR3 reads CATPRGVQPQHF. CDR3 sequence (DNA): TGTGCCACCCCGAGGGGGGTTCAGCCCCAGCATTTT.

V and J are TRBV5-1 and TRBJ2-7; weak D call: TRBD1 (6 bases). Germline V lookup: CDR1 SGHRS, CDR2 YFSETQ. V gave up 0 bases and J gave up 3 bases, with 13 bases separating them. The CDR3 has 15 amino acids. CDR3 region: CASSLVGTRVYEQYF. In DNA form, the CDR3 reads TGCGCCAGCAGCTTGGTTGGGACACGGGTCTACGAGCAGTACTTC.

The gene calls are TRBV2 and TRBJ1-5, with D unclear. This CDR3 has 14 amino acids. Trimming left V 4 bases short and J 4 bases short, with 11 bases between. Germline CDR1 reads SNHLY; CDR2 reads FYNNEI. In DNA, the CDR3 is TGTGCCAGCAGTGGTCGGGGTTGGAATCAGCCCCAGCATTTT. Amino acids: CASSGRGWNQPQHF. The complete variable domain, with remaining parts taken from reference TRBV2 and TRBJ1-5, reads EPEVTQTPSHQVTQMGQEVILRCVPISNHLYFYWYRQILGQKVEFLVSFYNNEISEKSEIFDDQFSVERPDGSNFTLKIRSTKLEDSAMYFCASSGRGWNQPQHFGDGTRLSIL.

The chain links TRBV5-4 to TRBJ2-4; 7 bases fit TRBD1. CDR1 and CDR2 from the germline V gene are SGHNT and YYREEE (reference sequence). CDR3 length: 14 amino acids. Trimming at V came to 7 bases and at J to 1 base, leaving 5 bases not matched to a gene. The CDR3 nucleotides read TGTGCCAGCTTTTCGACAGGGGCCAAAAACATTCAGTACTTC. Translated, it gives CASFSTGAKNIQYF.

The J gene is TRBJ2-2, the V gene TRBV29-1, with TRBD1 matching 7 bases. V shed 3 bases and J 5 bases; nucleotides not matched to a gene: 6. Germline V gene lookup returns CDR1 SQVTM and CDR2 ANQGSEA. This CDR3 is built from 14 residues. The CDR3 coding sequence is TGCAGCGTTGAGGTACAGGGGAAGACCGGGGAGCTGTTTTTT. Encoded protein: CSVEVQGKTGELFF.

J is TRBJ1-1 and V is TRBV18; possible D gene TRBD1, 5 bases. The CDR3 covers 17 residues. Germline values: CDR1 KGHSH, CDR2 LQKENI. The V end lost 4 bases, the J end lost 6 bases, and 24 bases lay between the germline ends. The CDR3 DNA reads as TGTGCCAGCTCACTTACTCCTCCGGGGCCTGATAGGTCTGAAGCTTTCTTT. It encodes CASSLTPPGPDRSEAFF.

The chain couples TRBV3-1 (or the pseudogene TRBV3-2) to TRBJ2-7, with D unclear. The CDR3 covers 15 residues. Germline V gene sequence: CDR1 LGHDT, CDR2 YNNKEL (reference sequence). V lost 1 base and J lost 3, with 13 bases in between. The CDR3 bases are TGTGCCAGCAGCCAAGGACTGGACCGAAACTACGAGCAGTACTTC. It codes for CASSQGLDRNYEQYF.

V is TRBV5-1 and J is TRBJ1-4; 11 bases map to TRBD1. There are 17 residues in the CDR3. V lost 4 bases, J lost 6 bases, and 11 bases stayed unmatched. Germline CDR1 reads SGHRS; CDR2 reads YFSETQ. The CDR3 region has the DNA TGCGCCAGCAGCCTCGGGGGCAGGACAGGGGGCTATGAAAAACTGTTTTTT. Translated, it gives CASSLGGRTGGYEKLFF.

This chain connects TRBV28 to TRBJ1-2, with TRBD1 identical over 11 bases. Germline lookup yields CDR1 MDHEN and CDR2 SYDVKM. CDR3 length: 15 amino acids. CDR3 coding DNA: TGTACCGTCTTTAATGGGACAGGGGGTGCAAGCGGCTACACCTTC. It specifies CTVFNGTGGASGYTF.

This clone was recorded once. The J gene is TRBJ2-7, the V gene TRBV7-9, with D hard to call. Trimming pared 3 bases from V and 5 bases from J, leaving 14 bases between. Germline loops: CDR1 SEHNR, CDR2 FQNEAQ (reference sequence). The CDR3 is made up of 14 amino acids. CDR3 nucleotides: TGTGCCAGCAGCTTTAACCGCGACAACCACGAGCAGTACTTC. Its translation is CASSFNRDNHEQYF.

The gene calls are TRBV5-1 and TRBJ1-4, with a weak D call TRBD1 (5 bases). CDR3 length equals 13 residues. The germline gives CDR1 SGHRS, CDR2 YFSETQ. The germline V and J ends were trimmed by 5 bases and 6 bases, with 11 bases remaining between them. In DNA, the CDR3 is TGCGCCAGCAGTCCCGGGACGGATGAAAAACTGTTTTTT. Translated, it gives CASSPGTDEKLFF.

The genes are TRBV7-9 and TRBJ2-7, with 8 bases that match TRBD1. The CDR3 is 12 amino acids. Germline lookup yields CDR1 SEHNR and CDR2 FQNEAQ (reference sequence). V shed 6 bases, J shed 3 bases, and the junction held 1 base outside the gene matches. CDR3 protein: CASSTGGYEQYF. The CDR3 nucleotides are TGTGCCAGCAGTACAGGGGGCTACGAGCAGTACTTC.

The chain carries TRBV27 and TRBJ2-3; 11 bases line up with TRBD2. Germline V gives CDR1 MNHEY, CDR2 SMNVEV (reference sequence). With V trimmed by 5 bases and J by 6 bases, 13 bases remained unmatched. The CDR3 extends over 17 amino acids. CDR3 loop: CASSGGLAGGPGDTQYF. The CDR3 DNA reads TGTGCCAGCAGTGGAGGCTTAGCGGGAGGGCCAGGGGATACGCAGTATTTT.

This sequence joins TRBV3-1 (or the pseudogene TRBV3-2) and TRBJ2-2; D might be TRBD1 (5 bases). Deletions cut 2 bases from V and 5 bases from J, with 15 bases between. CDR1 LGHDT and CDR2 YNNKEL come from the germline V gene (reference sequence). The CDR3 contains 16 residues. The CDR3 DNA follows: TGTGCCAGCAGCCAATATGGGCAGGGAAAAACCGGGGAGCTGTTTTTT. The encoded protein is CASSQYGQGKTGELFF.

The chain combines TRBV7-2 with TRBJ2-4, with 11 bases matching TRBD2. Germline V CDR1 and CDR2: SGHTA, FQGNSA. J was trimmed by 6 bases and V by 4 bases; bases with no gene match: 8. The CDR3 has 16 amino acids. The CDR3 coding sequence is TGTGCCAGCAGCTCCTCGTTAGCGGGAGGGAGAAACATTCAGTACTTC. Amino acid sequence: CASSSSLAGGRNIQYF.

The J gene is TRBJ2-3, the V gene TRBV6-6; D is unclear. V was pared by 7 bases and J by 1 base, with 12 bases between. The germline CDR1 and CDR2 sequences are MNHNY and SVGAGI (reference sequence). This CDR3 is built from 14 residues. The CDR3 nucleotides are TGTGCCAGCACCCCGCGGAGCCGCACAGATACGCAGTATTTT. Translation gives CASTPRSRTDTQYF.

The CDR3 DNA sequence: TGCGCCAGTACCCCCTCAGGGGAGATCACTGAAGCTTTCTTT. This codes for CASTPSGEITEAFF. V usage is TRBV5-1 and J usage is TRBJ1-1, with TRBD1 as a possible D gene (6 bases). The CDR3 runs 14 residues. With 8 bases removed from V and 4 bases from J, the gap between germline ends came to 18 bases. Looked up from germline, CDR1 is SGHRS and CDR2 is YFSETQ.